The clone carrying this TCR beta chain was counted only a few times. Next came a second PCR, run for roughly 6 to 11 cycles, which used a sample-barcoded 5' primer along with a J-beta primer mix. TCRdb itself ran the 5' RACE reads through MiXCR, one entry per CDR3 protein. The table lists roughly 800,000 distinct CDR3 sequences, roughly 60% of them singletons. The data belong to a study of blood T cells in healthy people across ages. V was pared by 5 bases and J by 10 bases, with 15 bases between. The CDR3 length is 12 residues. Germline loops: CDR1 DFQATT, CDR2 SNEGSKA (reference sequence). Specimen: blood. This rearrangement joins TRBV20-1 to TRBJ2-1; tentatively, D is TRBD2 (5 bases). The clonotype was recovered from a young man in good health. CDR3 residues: CSAPRDQEEQFF. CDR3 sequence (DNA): TGCAGTGCTCCCCGGGATCAGGAAGAGCAGTTCTTC.